These T cell receptor beta chains were read from a single sample in a study of T cells after yellow fever vaccination. One entry per CDR3 protein results from TCRdb running MiXCR on the 5' RACE reads. Seen here are some 400,000 distinct CDR3 sequences, about 19% observed once, and the top ten hold roughly a sixth. The specimen was PBMCs, collected before the yellow fever booster vaccination. The receptors stem from a man younger than 35 who received the YFV17D yellow fever vaccine. Each CDR3 is given with its conserved first and last residue. D genes are given only for firm matches. Clone size is not always given. Where it is, it says once, few, many or a class for expanded clones.

TRBV11-2,-,TRBJ1-2,-,TGTGCCAGCAGCTCGCCTCGGACGGAGAACTATGGCTACACCTTC,CASSSPRTENYGYTF
TRBV20-1,-,TRBJ2-7,TRBD1,TGCAGTGCTAACGGTGGGACAGGGGGCGGCGAGCAGTACTTC,CSANGGTGGGEQYF
TRBV7-2,few,TRBJ1-6,TRBD1,TGTGCCAGCAGCGCGACAGGGCCCCGGATTAATTCACCCCTCCACTTT,CASSATGPRINSPLHF
TRBV7-8,-,TRBJ2-3,TRBD2,TGTGCCAGCAGCCCGATGAGAATAGCGGGCAGCACAGATACGCAGTATTTT,CASSPMRIAGSTDTQYF
TRBV19,once,TRBJ2-4,-,TGTGCCAGTAGTTCCCCCACGATTCGGAAGAAAAACATTCAGTACTTC,CASSSPTIRKKNIQYF
TRBV6-5,-,TRBJ1-4,-,TGTGCCAGCACAAACCCCGGCCAGACCCTCTTTTTT,CASTNPGQTLFF
TRBV18,-,TRBJ2-2,-,TGTGCCAGCTCACCCCGTACAGATTCGAACACCGGGGAGCTGTTTTTT,CASSPRTDSNTGELFF
TRBV5-5,few,TRBJ2-7,-,TGTGCCAGCAGCTCCTTGACAGTTCGAGAGCAGTACTTC,CASSSLTVREQYF
TRBV7-8,-,TRBJ2-6,TRBD2,TGTGCCAGCAGCTCCTCCTCCCCGGGGGGAAGGTCGAATGGGGCCAACGTCCTGACTTTC,CASSSSSPGGRSNGANVLTF
TRBV12-3/TRBV12-4,many,TRBJ2-5,-,TGTGCCAGCAGCTCCCCAGTGGAGACCCAGTACTTC,CASSSPVETQYF
TRBV6-2/TRBV6-3,few,TRBJ2-7,TRBD1,TGTGCCAGCAGAGGACAGGTCTACGAGCAGTACTTC,CASRGQVYEQYF
TRBV7-9,-,TRBJ2-1,TRBD2,TGTGCCAGCGAGAAAGGGGAGGGGTACTACAATGAGCAGTTCTTC,CASEKGEGYYNEQFF
TRBV7-2,many,TRBJ2-1,-,TGTGCCAACTCCCGAGAGCCCAGCCCCTACAATGAGCAGTTCTTC,CANSREPSPYNEQFF
TRBV6-2/TRBV6-3,-,TRBJ2-7,-,TGTGCCAGCATTCAGGGCGTCAACGAGCAGTACTTC,CASIQGVNEQYF
TRBV5-6,-,TRBJ2-5,-,TGTGCCAGCAGCTTAATCAGCATTACGCTCGGTCGGCAGACCCAGTACTTC,CASSLISITLGRQTQYF
TRBV7-9,-,TRBJ1-5,-,TGTGCCAGCAGCTCCGCCCGCCGGGGGGCCCTTAGCAATCAGCCCCAGCATTTT,CASSSARRGALSNQPQHF
TRBV7-2,few,TRBJ1-3,TRBD1,TGTGCCAGCAGCTTAGGACAGGGGGAGCGCTATTTT,CASSLGQGERYF
TRBV18,-,TRBJ2-7,TRBD1,TGTGCCAGCTCACCACCGGGACAGGGAGACGAGCAGTACTTC,CASSPPGQGDEQYF
TRBV3-1,-,TRBJ2-3,-,TGTGCCAGCAGCCATTCACGTAAGCGGGCTAGCACAGATACGCAGTATTTT,CASSHSRKRASTDTQYF
TRBV11-2,-,TRBJ2-2,-,TGTGCCAGCAGCTCCCAGCTCTACACCGGGGAGCTGTTTTTT,CASSSQLYTGELFF
TRBV7-2,-,TRBJ1-1,-,TGTGCCAGCAGCTTAAATTCGGGGCCCACTGAAGCTTTCTTT,CASSLNSGPTEAFF
TRBV27,-,TRBJ1-6,TRBD1,TGTGCCAGCAGTCCCAGGACAGGGGCGGATTCACCCCTCCACTTT,CASSPRTGADSPLHF
TRBV12-3/TRBV12-4,few,TRBJ2-2,-,TGTGCCAGCAGTCGCCGGGACGGAGGGACCGGGGAGCTGTTTTTT,CASSRRDGGTGELFF
TRBV7-9,-,TRBJ2-3,-,TGTGCCAGCAGCAGGCGGGAAGATACGCAGTATTTT,CASSRREDTQYF
TRBV27,-,TRBJ2-7,-,TGTGCCAGCAGTTTATGGTCTAGCGCAACCTACGAGCAGTACTTC,CASSLWSSATYEQYF
TRBV5-1,-,TRBJ1-4,TRBD1,TGCGCCAGCAGCTTGGGGACAGGGGCGAATGAAAAACTGATTTTT,CASSLGTGANEKLIF
TRBV7-9,-,TRBJ1-1,TRBD1,TGTGCCAGCACCCGCGGCGAGACAGGGCTACAGAACACTGAAGCTTTCTTT,CASTRGETGLQNTEAFF
TRBV7-3,-,TRBJ2-1,TRBD2,TGTGCCAGCAGTCCGGCTAGCGGGGGATGGAATGAGCAGTTCTTC,CASSPASGGWNEQFF
TRBV12-3/TRBV12-4,-,TRBJ1-1,-,TGTGCCAACAGTCCCGGGAGCAAGAACACTGAAGCTTTCTTT,CANSPGSKNTEAFF
TRBV18,-,TRBJ2-5,TRBD2,TGTGCCAGCTCACAGAATAGCGGGCAAGAGACCCAGTACTTC,CASSQNSGQETQYF
TRBV12-3/TRBV12-4,few,TRBJ1-1,TRBD1,TGTGCCAGCAGCACGACAGGGGAAACTGAAGCTTTCTTT,CASSTTGETEAFF
TRBV4-1,few,TRBJ1-4,-,TGCGCCAGCAGCCAAGTGCCAACTAATGAAAAACTGTTTTTT,CASSQVPTNEKLFF
TRBV7-8,-,TRBJ2-2,-,TGTGCCAGCAGCTTAGATGCCCTGGCCGGGGAGCTGTTTTTT,CASSLDALAGELFF
TRBV7-2,-,TRBJ2-3,TRBD2,TGTGCCAGCAGTCGCGTTAGCGGGGGTAGCACAGATACGCAGTATTTT,CASSRVSGGSTDTQYF
TRBV10-3,-,TRBJ1-2,TRBD1,TGTGCCATCAGTGAGGAAGGGGGCAGGTTGTATGGCTACACCTTC,CAISEEGGRLYGYTF
TRBV4-1,few,TRBJ1-1,TRBD1,TGCGCCAGCAGCCAAGTCGGCAGGGGGGCTGAAGCTTTCTTT,CASSQVGRGAEAFF
TRBV5-1,few,TRBJ2-5,TRBD2,TGCGCCAGCGCGGGACTAGTTGGCGAGACCCAGTACTTC,CASAGLVGETQYF
TRBV2,many,TRBJ2-6,TRBD1,TGTGCCAGACAGGGGGGCGGGGCCAACGTCCTGACTTTC,CARQGGGANVLTF
TRBV7-2,-,TRBJ1-3,-,TGTGCCAGCAGCACCTTTGAGGGAAACACCATATATTTT,CASSTFEGNTIYF
TRBV19,-,TRBJ1-1,TRBD1,TGTGCCAGTAGTATGTACAGGGGATGGGACACTGAAGCTTTCTTT,CASSMYRGWDTEAFF
TRBV3-1,-,TRBJ1-1,-,TGTGCCAGCAGCCGTCCCAGCACTGAAGCTTTCTTT,CASSRPSTEAFF
TRBV6-6,many,TRBJ2-1,-,TGTGCCAGCAGACAGGGAATGGGTGAGCAGTTCTTC,CASRQGMGEQFF
TRBV6-5,-,TRBJ2-1,TRBD1,TGTGCCAGCAGCGGGACAGGGGAGGAGCAGTTCTTC,CASSGTGEEQFF
TRBV7-2,-,TRBJ2-5,-,TGTGCCAGCAGCCCCCGGAGGAGGATCCAAGAGACCCAGTACTTC,CASSPRRRIQETQYF
TRBV4-2,-,TRBJ2-1,TRBD2,TGTGCCAGCAGCCAAGATTTCAGCGGGGGAGCCAATGAGCAGTTCTTC,CASSQDFSGGANEQFF
TRBV15,-,TRBJ1-2,TRBD1,TGTGCCACCAGCACTAGACAGGGGGCCTATGGCTACACCTTC,CATSTRQGAYGYTF
TRBV10-3,once,TRBJ2-1,TRBD1,TGTGCCATCAGTGATCGGGACAGGGGGCAAGGTGAGCAGTTCTTC,CAISDRDRGQGEQFF